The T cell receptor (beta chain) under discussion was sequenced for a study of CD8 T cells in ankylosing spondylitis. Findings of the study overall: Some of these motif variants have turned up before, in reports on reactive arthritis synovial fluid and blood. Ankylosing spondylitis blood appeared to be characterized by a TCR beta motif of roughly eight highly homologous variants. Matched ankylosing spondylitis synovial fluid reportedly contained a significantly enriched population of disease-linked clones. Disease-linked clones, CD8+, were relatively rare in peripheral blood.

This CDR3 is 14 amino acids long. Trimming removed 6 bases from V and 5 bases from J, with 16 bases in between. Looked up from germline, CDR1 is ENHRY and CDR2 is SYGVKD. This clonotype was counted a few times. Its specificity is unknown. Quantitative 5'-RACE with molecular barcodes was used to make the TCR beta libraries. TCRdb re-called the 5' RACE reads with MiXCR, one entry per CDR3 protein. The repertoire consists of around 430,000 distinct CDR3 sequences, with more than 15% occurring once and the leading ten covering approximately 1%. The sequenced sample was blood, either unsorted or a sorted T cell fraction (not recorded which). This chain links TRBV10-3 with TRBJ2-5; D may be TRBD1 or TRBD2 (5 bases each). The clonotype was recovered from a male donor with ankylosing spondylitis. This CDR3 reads CAIRSGTGSETQYF. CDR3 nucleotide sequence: TGTGCCATCAGATCAGGGACCGGATCGGAGACCCAGTACTTC.